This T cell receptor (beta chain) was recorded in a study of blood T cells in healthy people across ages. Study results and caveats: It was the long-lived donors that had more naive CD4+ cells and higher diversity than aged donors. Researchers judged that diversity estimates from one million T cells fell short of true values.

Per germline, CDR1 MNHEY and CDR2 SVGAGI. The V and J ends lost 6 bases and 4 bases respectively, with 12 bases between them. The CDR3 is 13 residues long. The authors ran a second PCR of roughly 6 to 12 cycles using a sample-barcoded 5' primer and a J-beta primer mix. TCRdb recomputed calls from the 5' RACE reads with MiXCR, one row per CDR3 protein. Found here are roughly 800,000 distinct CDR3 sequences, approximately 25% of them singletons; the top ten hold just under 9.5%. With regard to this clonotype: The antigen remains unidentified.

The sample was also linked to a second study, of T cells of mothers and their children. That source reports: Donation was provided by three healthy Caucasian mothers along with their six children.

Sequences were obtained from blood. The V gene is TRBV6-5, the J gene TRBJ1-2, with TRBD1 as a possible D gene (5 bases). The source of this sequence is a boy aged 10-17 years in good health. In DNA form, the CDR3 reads TGTGCCAGCAGCCGGGTGGGACCCTATGGCTACACCTTC. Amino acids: CASSRVGPYGYTF.